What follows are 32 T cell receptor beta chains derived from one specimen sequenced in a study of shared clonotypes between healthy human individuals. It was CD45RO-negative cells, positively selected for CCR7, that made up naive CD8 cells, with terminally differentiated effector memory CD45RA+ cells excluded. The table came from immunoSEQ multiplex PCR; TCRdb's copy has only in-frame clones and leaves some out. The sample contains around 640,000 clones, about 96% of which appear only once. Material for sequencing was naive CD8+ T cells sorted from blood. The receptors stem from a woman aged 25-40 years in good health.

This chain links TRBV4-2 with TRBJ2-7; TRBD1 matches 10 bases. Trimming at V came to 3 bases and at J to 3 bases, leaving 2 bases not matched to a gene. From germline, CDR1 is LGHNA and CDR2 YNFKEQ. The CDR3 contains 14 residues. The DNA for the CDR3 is TGTGCCAGCAGCCACCGGGACAGGGGCTACGAGCAGTACTTC. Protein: CASSHRDRGYEQYF.

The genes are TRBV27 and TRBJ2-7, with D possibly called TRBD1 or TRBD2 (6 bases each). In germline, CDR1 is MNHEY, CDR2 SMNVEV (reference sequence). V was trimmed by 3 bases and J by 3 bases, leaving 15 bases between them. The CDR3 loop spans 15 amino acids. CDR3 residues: CASSLGGRLGYEQYF. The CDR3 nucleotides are TGTGCCAGCAGTTTGGGGGGCCGATTGGGCTACGAGCAGTACTTC.

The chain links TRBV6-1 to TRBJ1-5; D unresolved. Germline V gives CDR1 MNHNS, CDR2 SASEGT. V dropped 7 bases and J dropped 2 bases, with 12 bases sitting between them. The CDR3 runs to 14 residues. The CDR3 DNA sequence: TGTGCCAGCATGCCTCCTCATGGCAATCAGCCCCAGCATTTT. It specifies CASMPPHGNQPQHF.

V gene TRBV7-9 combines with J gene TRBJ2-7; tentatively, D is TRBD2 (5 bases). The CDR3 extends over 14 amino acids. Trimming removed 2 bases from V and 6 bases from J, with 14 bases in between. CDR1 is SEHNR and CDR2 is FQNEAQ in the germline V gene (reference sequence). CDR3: CASSLLSAGGEQYF. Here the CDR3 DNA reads TGTGCCAGCAGCTTACTTAGCGCTGGAGGCGAGCAGTACTTC.

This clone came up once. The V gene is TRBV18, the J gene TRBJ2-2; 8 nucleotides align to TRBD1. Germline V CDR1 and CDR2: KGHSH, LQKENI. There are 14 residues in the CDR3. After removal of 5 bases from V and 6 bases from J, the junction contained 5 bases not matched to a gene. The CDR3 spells CASSGGTGPGELFF. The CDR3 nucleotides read TGTGCCAGCTCAGGAGGGACAGGTCCCGGGGAGCTGTTTTTT.

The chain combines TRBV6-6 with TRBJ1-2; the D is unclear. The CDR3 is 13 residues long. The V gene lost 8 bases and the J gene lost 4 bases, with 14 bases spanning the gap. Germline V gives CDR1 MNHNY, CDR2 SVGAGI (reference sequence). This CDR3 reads CASATEVPYGYTF. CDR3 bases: TGTGCCAGCGCCACGGAGGTTCCCTATGGCTACACCTTC.

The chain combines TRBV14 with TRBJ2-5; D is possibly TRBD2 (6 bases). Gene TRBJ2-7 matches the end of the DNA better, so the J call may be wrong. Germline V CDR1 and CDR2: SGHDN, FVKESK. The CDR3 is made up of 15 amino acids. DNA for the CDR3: TGTGCCAGCAGCCAAAGAGGACTACCTTACTACGAGCAGTACTTC. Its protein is CASSQRGLPYYEQYF.

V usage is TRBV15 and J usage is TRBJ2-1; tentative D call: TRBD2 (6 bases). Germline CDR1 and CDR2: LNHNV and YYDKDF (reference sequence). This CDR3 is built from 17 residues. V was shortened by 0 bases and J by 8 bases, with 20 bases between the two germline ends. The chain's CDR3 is CATSRDYGGAKFDEQFF. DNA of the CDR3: TGTGCCACCAGCAGAGATTACGGCGGGGCGAAGTTCGATGAGCAGTTCTTC.

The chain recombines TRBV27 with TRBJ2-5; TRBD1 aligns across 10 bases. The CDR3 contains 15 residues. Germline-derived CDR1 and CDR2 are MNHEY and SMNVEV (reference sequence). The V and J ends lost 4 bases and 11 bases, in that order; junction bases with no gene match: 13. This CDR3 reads CASSSPGTGVLEQYF. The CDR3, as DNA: TGTGCCAGCAGTTCCCCCGGGACAGGGGTCCTTGAGCAGTACTTC.

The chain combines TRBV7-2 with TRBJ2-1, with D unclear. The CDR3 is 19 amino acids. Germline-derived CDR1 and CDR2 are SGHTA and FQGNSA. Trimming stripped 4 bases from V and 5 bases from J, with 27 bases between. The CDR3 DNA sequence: TGTGCCAGCAGCTCCCGAACTTATAGGCGAAATGACCTGGACAATGAGCAGTTCTTC. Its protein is CASSSRTYRRNDLDNEQFF.

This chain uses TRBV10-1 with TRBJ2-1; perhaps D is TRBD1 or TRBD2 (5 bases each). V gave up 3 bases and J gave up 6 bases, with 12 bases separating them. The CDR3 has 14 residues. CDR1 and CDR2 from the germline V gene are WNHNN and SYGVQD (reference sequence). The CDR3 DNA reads TGCGCCAGCAGTGAAGGGACCAGCGGCAATGAGCAGTTCTTC. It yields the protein CASSEGTSGNEQFF.

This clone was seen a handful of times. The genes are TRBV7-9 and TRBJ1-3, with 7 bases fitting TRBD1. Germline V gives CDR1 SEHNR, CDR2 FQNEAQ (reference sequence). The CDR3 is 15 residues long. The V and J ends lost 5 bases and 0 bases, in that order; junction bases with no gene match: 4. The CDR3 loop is CASSTWDSSGNTIYF. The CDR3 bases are TGTGCCAGCAGCACCTGGGACAGCTCTGGAAACACCATATATTTT.

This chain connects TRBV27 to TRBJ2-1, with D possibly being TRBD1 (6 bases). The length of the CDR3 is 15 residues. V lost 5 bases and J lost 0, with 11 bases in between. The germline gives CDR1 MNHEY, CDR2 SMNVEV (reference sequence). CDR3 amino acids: CASSHRDSSYNEQFF. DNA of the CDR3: TGTGCCAGCAGTCACAGGGATAGCTCCTACAATGAGCAGTTCTTC.

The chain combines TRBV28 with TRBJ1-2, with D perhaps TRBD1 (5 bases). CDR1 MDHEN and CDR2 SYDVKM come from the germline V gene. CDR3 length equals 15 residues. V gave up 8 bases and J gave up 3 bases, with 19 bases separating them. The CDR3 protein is CASDDPGRDHYGYTF. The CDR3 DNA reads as TGTGCCAGCGATGACCCAGGGAGGGATCACTATGGCTACACCTTC.

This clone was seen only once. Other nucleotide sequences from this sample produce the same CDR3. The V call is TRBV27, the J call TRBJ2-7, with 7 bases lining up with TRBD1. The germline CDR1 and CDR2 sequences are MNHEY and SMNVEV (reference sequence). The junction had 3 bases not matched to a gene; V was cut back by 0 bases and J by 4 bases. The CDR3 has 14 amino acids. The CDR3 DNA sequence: TGTGCCAGCAGTTTATCGGGCAGGGGGTACGAGCAGTACTTC. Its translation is CASSLSGRGYEQYF.

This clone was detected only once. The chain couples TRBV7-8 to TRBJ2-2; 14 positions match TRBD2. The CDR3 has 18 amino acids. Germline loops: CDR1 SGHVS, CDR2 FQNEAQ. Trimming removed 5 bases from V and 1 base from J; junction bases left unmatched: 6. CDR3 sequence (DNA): TGTGCCAGCAGCCCCGGACTAGCGGGAGGTGGGAACACCGGGGAGCTGTTTTTT. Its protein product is CASSPGLAGGGNTGELFF.

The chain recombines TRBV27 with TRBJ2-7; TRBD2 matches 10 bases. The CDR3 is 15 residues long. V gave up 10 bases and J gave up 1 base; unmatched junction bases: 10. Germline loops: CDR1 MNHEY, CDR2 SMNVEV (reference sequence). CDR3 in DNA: TGTGCCACCTCACCGCGGACTAGCGGATCCTACGAGCAGTACTTC. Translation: CATSPRTSGSYEQYF.

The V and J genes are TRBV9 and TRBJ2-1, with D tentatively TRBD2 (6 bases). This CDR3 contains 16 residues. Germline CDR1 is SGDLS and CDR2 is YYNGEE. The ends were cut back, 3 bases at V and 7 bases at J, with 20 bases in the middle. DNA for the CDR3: TGTGCCAGCAGCGCATCATCCGGGACTGGTAAAAATGAGCAGTTCTTC. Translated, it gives CASSASSGTGKNEQFF.

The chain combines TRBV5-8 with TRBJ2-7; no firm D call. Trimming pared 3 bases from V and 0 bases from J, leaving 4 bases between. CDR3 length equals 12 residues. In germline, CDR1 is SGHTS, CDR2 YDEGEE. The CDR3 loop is CASSSPSYEQYF. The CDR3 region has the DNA TGTGCCAGCAGCTCCCCCTCCTACGAGCAGTACTTC.

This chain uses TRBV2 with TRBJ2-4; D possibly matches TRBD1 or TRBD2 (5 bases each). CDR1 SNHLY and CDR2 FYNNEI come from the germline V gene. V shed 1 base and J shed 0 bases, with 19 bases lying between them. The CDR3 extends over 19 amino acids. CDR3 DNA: TGTGCCAGCAGTGAAGAGGCAGGGACCCTCTCAATAGCCAAAAACATTCAGTACTTC. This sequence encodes CASSEEAGTLSIAKNIQYF.

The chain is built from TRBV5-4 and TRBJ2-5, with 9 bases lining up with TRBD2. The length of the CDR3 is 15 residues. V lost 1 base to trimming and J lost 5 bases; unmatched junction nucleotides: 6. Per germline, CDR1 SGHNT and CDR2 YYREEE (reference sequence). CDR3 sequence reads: CASSLSREGRETQYF. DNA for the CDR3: TGTGCCAGCAGCTTGTCGCGGGAGGGCAGGGAGACCCAGTACTTC.

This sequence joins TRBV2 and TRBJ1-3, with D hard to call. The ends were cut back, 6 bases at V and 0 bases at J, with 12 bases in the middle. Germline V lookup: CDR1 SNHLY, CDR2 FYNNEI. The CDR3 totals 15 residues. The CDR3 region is CASRDGPNSGNTIYF. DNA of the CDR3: TGTGCCAGCAGGGATGGGCCAAACTCTGGAAACACCATATATTTT.

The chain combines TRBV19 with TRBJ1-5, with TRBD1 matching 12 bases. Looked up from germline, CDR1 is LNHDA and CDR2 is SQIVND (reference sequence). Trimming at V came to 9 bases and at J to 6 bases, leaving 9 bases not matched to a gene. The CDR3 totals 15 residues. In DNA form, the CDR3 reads TGTGCCAGCACAACCGGGACAGGGGGCTTTCAGCCCCAGCATTTT. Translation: CASTTGTGGFQPQHF.

CDR3 in DNA: TGTGCCAGCAGCTTACTTCGGAATGAGCAGTTCTTC. This codes for CASSLLRNEQFF. The chain is built from TRBV13 and TRBJ2-1; D is undetermined. CDR1 is PRHDT, CDR2 FYEKMQ, per germline (reference sequence). Trimming took off 2 bases at V and 7 bases at J, with 6 bases between the two ends. The CDR3 covers 12 residues.

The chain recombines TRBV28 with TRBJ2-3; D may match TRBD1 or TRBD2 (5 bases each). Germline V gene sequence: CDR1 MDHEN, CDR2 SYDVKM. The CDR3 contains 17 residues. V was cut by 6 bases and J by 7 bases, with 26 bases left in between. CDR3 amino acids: CASSSSTVGGEGHTQYF. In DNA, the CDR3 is TGTGCCAGCAGCTCCAGTACGGTTGGGGGAGAGGGGCATACGCAGTATTTT.

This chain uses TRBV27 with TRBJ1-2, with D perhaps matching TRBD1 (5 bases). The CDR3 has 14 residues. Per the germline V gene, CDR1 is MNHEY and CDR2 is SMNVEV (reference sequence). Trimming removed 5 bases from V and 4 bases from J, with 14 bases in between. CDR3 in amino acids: CASSHTGYTYGYTF. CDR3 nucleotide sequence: TGTGCCAGCAGTCATACAGGCTACACCTATGGCTACACCTTC.

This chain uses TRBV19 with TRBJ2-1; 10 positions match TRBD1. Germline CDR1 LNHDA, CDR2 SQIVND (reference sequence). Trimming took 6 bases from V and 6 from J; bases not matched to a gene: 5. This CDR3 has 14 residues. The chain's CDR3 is CASSTWDRGNEQFF. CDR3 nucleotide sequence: TGTGCCAGTAGCACCTGGGACAGGGGCAATGAGCAGTTCTTC. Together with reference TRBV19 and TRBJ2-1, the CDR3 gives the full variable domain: DGGITQSPKYLFRKEGQNVTLSCEQNLNHDAMYWYRQDPGQGLRLIYYSQIVNDFQKGDIAEGYSVSREKKESFPLTVTSAQKNPTAFYLCASSTWDRGNEQFFGPGTRLTVL.

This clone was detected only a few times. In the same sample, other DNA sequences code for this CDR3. The CDR3 DNA reads TGTGCCAGCAGTTACGGGACTAGCGGGACCTACGAGCAGTACTTC. It is translated as CASSYGTSGTYEQYF. The chain has TRBV6-5 and TRBJ2-7; 13 nucleotides align to TRBD2. V dropped 2 bases and J dropped 2; count of bases not matched to a gene: 0. Germline V CDR1 and CDR2: MNHEY, SVGAGI. The CDR3 sequence is 15 residues long.

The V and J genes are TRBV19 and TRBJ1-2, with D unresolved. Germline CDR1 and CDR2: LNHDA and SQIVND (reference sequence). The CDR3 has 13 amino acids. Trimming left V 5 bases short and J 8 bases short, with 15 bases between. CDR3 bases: TGTGCCAGTAGTGCCGATGGGATCTCGGGCTACACCTTC. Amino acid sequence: CASSADGISGYTF.

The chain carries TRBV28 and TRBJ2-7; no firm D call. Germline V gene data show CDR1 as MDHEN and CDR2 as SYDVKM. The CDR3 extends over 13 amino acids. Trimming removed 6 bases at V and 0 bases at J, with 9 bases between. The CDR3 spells CASSTSSSYEQYF. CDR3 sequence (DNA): TGTGCCAGCAGCACCAGTAGCTCCTACGAGCAGTACTTC.

The chain's CDR3 is CASSVGQDDNEQFF. CDR3 DNA sequence: TGTGCCAGCAGTGTAGGACAGGACGACAATGAGCAGTTCTTC. The chain carries TRBV6-1 and TRBJ2-1; 7 bases are a match to TRBD1. The trim removed 4 bases at V and 5 bases at J, leaving 5 bases unmatched. The CDR3 totals 14 residues. Per germline, CDR1 MNHNS and CDR2 SASEGT.

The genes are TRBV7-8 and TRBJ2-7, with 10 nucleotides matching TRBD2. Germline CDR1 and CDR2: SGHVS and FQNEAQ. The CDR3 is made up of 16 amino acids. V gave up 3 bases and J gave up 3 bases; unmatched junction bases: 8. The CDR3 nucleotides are TGTGCCAGCAGCTTGGGGGCTAGCGGGAGCTTCTACGAGCAGTACTTC. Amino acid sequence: CASSLGASGSFYEQYF.